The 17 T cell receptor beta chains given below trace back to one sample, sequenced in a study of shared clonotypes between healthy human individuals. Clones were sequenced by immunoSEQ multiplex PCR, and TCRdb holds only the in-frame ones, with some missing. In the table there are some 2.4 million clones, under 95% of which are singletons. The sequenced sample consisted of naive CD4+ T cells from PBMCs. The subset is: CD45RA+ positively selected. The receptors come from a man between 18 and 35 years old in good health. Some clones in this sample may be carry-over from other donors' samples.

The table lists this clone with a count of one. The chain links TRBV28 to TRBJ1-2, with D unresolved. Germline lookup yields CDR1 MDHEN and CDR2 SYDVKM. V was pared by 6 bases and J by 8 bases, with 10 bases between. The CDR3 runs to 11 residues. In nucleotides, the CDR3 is TGTGCCAGCAGGGTCAGGTGGGGCTACACCTTC. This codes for CASRVRWGYTF.

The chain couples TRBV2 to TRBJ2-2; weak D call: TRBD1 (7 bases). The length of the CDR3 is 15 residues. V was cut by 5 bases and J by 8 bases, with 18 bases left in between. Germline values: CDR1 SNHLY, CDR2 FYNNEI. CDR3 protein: CASSPRQGGLGELFF. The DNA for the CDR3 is TGTGCCAGCAGTCCCCGCCAGGGGGGATTGGGGGAGCTGTTTTTT.

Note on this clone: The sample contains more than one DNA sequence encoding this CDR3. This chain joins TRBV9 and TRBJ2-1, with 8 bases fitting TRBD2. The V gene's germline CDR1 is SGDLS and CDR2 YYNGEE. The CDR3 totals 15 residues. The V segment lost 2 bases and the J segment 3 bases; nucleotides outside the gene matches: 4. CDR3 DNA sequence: TGTGCCAGCAGCGTCGCGGGAGGTGGCTACAATGAGCAGTTCTTC. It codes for CASSVAGGGYNEQFF.

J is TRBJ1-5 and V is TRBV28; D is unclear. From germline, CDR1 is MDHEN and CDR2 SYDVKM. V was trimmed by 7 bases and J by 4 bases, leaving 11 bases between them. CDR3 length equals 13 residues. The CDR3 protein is CASMVFGNQPQHF. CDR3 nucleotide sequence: TGTGCCAGCATGGTTTTCGGGAATCAGCCCCAGCATTTT.

CDR3 sequence (DNA): TGCGCCAGCAGCCAAGAACTAGGGTGGGGCTCCAAAAACATTCAGTACTTC. It translates to CASSQELGWGSKNIQYF. This rearrangement joins TRBV4-1 to TRBJ2-4; either TRBD1 or TRBD2 may supply D (5 bases each). Trimming left V 0 bases short and J 2 bases short, with 14 bases between. The CDR3 sequence is 17 residues long. Germline assignment: CDR1 MGHRA and CDR2 YSYEKL.

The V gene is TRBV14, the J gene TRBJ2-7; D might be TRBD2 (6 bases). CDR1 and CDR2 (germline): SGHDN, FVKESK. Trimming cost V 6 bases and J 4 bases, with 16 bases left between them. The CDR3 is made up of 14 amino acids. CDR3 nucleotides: TGTGCCAGCAGGCGTACAGGAGGGAATTACGAGCAGTACTTC. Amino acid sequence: CASRRTGGNYEQYF.

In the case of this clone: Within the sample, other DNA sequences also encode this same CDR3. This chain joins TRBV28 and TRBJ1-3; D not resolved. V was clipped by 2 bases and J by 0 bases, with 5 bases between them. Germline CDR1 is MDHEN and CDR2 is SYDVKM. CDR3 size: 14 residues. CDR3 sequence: CASSLGHSGNTIYF. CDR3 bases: TGTGCCAGCAGTTTAGGCCACTCTGGAAACACCATATATTTT. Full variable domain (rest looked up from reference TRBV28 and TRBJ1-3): DVKVTQSSRYLVKRTGEKVFLECVQDMDHENMFWYRQDPGLGLRLIYFSYDVKMKEKGDIPEGYSVSREKKERFSLILESASTNQTSMYLCASSLGHSGNTIYFGEGSWLTVV.

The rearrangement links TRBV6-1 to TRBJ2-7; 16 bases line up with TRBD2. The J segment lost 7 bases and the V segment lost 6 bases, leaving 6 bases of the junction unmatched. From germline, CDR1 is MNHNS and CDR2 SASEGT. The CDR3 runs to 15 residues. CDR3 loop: CASRGLAGGVGEQYF. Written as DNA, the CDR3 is TGTGCCAGCAGGGGACTAGCGGGAGGGGTGGGAGAGCAGTACTTC.

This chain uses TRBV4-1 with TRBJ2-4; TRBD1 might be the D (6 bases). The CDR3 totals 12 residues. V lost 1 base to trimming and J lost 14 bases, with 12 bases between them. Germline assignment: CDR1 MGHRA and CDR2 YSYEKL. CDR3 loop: CASSQVTGPEYF. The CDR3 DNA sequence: TGCGCCAGCAGCCAAGTAACAGGGCCGGAGTACTTC.

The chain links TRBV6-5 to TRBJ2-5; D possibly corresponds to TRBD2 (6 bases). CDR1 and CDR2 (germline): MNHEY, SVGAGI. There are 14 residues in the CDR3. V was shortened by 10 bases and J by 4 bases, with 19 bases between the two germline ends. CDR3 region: CATRAHGGPETQYF. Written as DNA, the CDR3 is TGTGCCACCAGGGCCCACGGAGGGCCAGAGACCCAGTACTTC.

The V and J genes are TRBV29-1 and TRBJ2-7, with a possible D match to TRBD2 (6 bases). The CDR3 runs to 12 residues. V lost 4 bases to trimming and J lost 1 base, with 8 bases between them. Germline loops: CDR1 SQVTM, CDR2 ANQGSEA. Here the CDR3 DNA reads TGCAGCGTTGTGGAGGGTTCCTACGAGCAGTACTTC. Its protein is CSVVEGSYEQYF.

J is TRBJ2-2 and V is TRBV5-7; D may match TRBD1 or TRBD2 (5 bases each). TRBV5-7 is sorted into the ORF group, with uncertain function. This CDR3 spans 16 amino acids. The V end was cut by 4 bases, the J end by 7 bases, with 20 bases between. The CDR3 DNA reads TGTGCCAGCAGCGAGGGGACCGCCCCGAACGGCGGGGAGCTGTTTTTT. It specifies CASSEGTAPNGGELFF.

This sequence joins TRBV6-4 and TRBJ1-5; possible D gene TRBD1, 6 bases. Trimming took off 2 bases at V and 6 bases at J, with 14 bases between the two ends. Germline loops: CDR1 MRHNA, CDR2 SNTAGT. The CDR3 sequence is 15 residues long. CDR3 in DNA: TGTGCCAGCAGTGACGGGGGGGGCCGGATTCAGCCCCAGCATTTT. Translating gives CASSDGGGRIQPQHF.

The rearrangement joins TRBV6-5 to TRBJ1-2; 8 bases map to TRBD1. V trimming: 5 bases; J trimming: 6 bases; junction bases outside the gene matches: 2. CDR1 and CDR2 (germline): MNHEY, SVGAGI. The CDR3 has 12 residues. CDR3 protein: CASSTTGDGYTF. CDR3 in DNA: TGTGCCAGCAGTACGACAGGGGATGGCTACACCTTC.

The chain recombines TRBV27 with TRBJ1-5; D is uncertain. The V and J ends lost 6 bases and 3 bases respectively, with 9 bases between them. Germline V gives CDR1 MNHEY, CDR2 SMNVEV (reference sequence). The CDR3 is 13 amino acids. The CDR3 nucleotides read TGTGCCAGCAGCTATAAGGACAATCAGCCCCAGCATTTT. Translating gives CASSYKDNQPQHF.

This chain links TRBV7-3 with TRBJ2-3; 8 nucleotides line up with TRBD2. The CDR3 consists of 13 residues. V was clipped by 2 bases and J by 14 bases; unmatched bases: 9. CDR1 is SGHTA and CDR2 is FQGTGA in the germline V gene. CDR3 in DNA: TGTGCCAGCAGCTTATCAGCGGGAGATGGGCGGTATTTT. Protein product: CASSLSAGDGRYF.

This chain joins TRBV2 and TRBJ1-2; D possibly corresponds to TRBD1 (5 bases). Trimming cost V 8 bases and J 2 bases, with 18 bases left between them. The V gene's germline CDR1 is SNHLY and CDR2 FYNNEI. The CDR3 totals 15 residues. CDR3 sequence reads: CASRRETVSNYGYTF. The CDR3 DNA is TGTGCCAGCCGACGAGAGACAGTTTCAAACTATGGCTACACCTTC. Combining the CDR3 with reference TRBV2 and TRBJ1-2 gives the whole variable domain EPEVTQTPSHQVTQMGQEVILRCVPISNHLYFYWYRQILGQKVEFLVSFYNNEISEKSEIFDDQFSVERPDGSNFTLKIRSTKLEDSAMYFCASRRETVSNYGYTFGSGTRLTVV.